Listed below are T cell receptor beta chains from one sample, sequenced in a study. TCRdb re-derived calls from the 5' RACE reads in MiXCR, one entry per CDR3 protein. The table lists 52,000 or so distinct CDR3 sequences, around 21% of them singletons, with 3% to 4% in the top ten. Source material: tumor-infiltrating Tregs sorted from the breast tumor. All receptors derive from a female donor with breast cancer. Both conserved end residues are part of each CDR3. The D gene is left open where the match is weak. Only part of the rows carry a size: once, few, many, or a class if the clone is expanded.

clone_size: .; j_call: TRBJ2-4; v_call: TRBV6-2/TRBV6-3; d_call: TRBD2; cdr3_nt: TGTGCCAGCAGTCTCGAGGGTAGCGGGAAGAACATTCAGTACTTC; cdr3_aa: CASSLEGSGKNIQYF
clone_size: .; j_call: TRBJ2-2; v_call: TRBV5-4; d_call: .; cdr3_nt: TGTGCCAGCAGCCCACCCGGCGGCAGAAGAAACACCGGGGAGCTGTTTTTT; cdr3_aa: CASSPPGGRRNTGELFF
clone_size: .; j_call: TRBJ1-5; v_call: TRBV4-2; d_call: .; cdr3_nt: TGTGCCAGCAGCCAAGAAGGAGGAGGGCAGCTCGGTCAGCCCCAGCATTTT; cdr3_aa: CASSQEGGGQLGQPQHF
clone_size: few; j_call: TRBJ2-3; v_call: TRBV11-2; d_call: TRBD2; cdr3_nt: TGTGCCAGAAGACAAAGGACTAGCGGGAGGGAGGGGGCCACAGATACGCAGTATTTT; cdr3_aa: CARRQRTSGREGATDTQYF
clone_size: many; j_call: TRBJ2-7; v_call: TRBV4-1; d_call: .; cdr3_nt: TGCGCCAGCAGCCAGGCCTCATTTAGCTCCTACGAGCAGTACTTC; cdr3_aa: CASSQASFSSYEQYF
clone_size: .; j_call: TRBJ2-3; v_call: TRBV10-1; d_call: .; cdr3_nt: TGCGCCAGCAGTGAGTCGATTTGGGGGCGTCGGGATACGCAGTATTTT; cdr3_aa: CASSESIWGRRDTQYF
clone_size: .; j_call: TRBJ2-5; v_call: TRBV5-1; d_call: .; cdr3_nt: TGCGCCAGCAGACGATCCGGGACAAGCAATCAAGAGACCCAGTACTTC; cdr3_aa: CASRRSGTSNQETQYF
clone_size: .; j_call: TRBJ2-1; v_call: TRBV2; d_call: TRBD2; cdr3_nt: TGTGCCAGCAGTGAAGGACTAGCGGTCCATGGGAATGAGCAGCTCTTC; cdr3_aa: CASSEGLAVHGNEQLF
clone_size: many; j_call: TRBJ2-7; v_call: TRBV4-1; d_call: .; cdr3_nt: TGCGCCAGCAGCCTATCATGGTTGGACGAGCAGTACTTC; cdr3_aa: CASSLSWLDEQYF
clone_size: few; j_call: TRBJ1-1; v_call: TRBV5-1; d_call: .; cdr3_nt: TGCGCCAGCAGCTTTGACAAAGGCACTGAAGCTTTCTTT; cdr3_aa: CASSFDKGTEAFF
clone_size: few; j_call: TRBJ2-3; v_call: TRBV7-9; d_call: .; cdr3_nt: TGTGCCAGCAGCAACAGGAGGGAATTTGCAGATACGCAGTATTTT; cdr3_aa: CASSNRREFADTQYF
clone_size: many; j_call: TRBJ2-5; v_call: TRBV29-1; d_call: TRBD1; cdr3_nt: TGCAGCGCCACCAAGGGGGCTGGGTTAGAGACCCAGTACTTC; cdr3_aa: CSATKGAGLETQYF
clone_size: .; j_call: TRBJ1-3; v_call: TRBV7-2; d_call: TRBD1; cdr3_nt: TGTGCCAGCAGCCAGGGGGCGCGGAGAAACACCATATATTTT; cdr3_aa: CASSQGARRNTIYF
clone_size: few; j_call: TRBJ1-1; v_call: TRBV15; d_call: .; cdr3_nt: TGTGCCACCAGCAGAGATACCACAGGGACTTTCTTT; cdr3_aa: CATSRDTTGTFF
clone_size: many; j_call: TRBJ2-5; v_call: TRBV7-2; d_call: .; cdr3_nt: TGTGCCAGCAGCGGCGTATGGGGTCGGGAGACCCAGTACTTC; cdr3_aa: CASSGVWGRETQYF
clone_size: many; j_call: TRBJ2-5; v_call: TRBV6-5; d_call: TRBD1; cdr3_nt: TGTGCCAGCAGTTACCGGGACAGGAAAGAGACCCAGTACTTC; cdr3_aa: CASSYRDRKETQYF
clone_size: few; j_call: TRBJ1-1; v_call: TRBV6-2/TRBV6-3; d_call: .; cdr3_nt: TGTGCCAGCACCTCCCCCAGGGGTGGGAACACTGAAGCTTTCTTT; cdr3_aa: CASTSPRGGNTEAFF
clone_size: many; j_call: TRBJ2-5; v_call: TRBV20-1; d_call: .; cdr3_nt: TGCAGTGCTCTCCGCCCCAACTACCAAGAGACCCAGTACTTC; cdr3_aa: CSALRPNYQETQYF
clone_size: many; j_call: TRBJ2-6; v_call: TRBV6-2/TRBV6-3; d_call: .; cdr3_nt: TGTGCCAGCATACACTCTGGGGCCAACGTCCTGACTTTC; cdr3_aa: CASIHSGANVLTF
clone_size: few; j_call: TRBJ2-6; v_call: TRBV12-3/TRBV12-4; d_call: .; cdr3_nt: TGTGCCAGCAGTTTGAGAGCTATCTCTGGGGCCAACGTCCTGACTTTC; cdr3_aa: CASSLRAISGANVLTF
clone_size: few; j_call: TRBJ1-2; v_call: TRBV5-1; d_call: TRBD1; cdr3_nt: TGCGCCAGCAGCGTCACAGGGGACTATGGCTACACCTTC; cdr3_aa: CASSVTGDYGYTF
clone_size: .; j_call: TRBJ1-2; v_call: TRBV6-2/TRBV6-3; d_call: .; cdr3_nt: TGTGCCAGCAGCCGAACCGGGACACGCTATGGCTACACCTTC; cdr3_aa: CASSRTGTRYGYTF
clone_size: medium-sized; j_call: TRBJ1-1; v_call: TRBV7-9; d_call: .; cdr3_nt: TGTGCCAGCAGTCCTCTAGGAACTGAAGCTTTCTTT; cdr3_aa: CASSPLGTEAFF
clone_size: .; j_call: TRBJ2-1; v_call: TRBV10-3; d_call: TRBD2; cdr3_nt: TGTGCCATCAGTGATTCTAGCGGGAGAGGATACCGCTCCTACAATGAGCAGTTCTTC; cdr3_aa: CAISDSSGRGYRSYNEQFF
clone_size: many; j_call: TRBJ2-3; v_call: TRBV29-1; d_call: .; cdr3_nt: TGCAGCGTTGCTGCTAGCGTGAACACAGATACGCAGTATTTT; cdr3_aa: CSVAASVNTDTQYF
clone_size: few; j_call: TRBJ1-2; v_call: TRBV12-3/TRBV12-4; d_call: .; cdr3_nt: TGTGCCAGCACCCTACCGGGTTATAACTATGGCTACACCTTC; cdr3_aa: CASTLPGYNYGYTF
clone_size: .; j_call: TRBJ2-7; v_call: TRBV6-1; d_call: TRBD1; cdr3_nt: TGTGCCAGCACCCTATCCGTGGACAGGGGATACGAGCAGTACTTC; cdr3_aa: CASTLSVDRGYEQYF
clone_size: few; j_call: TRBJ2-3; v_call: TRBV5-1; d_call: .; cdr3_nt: TGCGCCAGCAGCGTTGGACAGAGCACAGATACGCAGTATTTT; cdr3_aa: CASSVGQSTDTQYF
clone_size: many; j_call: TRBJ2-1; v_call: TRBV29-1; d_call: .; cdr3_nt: TGCAGCGTTGCCGGGTTTCACAATGAGCAGTTCTTC; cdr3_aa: CSVAGFHNEQFF